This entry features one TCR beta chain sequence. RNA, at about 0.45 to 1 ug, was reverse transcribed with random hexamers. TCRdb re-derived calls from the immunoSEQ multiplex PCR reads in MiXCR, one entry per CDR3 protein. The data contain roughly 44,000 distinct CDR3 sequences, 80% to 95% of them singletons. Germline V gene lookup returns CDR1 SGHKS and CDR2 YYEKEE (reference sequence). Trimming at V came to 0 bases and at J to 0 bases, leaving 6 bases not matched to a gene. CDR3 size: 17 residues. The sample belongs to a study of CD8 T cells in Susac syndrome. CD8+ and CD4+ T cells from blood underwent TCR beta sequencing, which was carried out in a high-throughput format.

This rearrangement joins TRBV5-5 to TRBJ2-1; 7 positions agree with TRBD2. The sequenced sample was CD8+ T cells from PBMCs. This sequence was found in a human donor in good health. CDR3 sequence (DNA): TGTGCCAGCAGCTTGGCCGTGTGGGGGGGCTCCTACAATGAGCAGTTCTTC. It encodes CASSLAVWGGSYNEQFF. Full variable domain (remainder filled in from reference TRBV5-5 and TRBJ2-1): DAGVTQSPTHLIKTRGQQVTLRCSPISGHKSVSWYQQVLGQGPQFIFQYYEKEERGRGNFPDRFSARQFPNYSSELNVNALLLGDSALYLCASSLAVWGGSYNEQFFGPGTRLTVL.